What follows are 23 T cell receptor beta chains derived from one specimen sequenced in a study of shared clonotypes between healthy human individuals. Using immunoSEQ multiplex PCR, the repertoire was profiled, and TCRdb retains in-frame clones only, with some absent. Of around 2,100,000 clones listed, approximately 94% were seen once; the top ten hold 1.2%. The naive CD8 fraction comprised CD45RO-negative cells positively selected for CCR7 and excluded terminally differentiated effector memory CD45RA+ cells. The sample comprised naive CD8+ T cells sorted from blood. The receptors were sampled from a man younger than 35 in good health.

The chain uses TRBV19 and TRBJ2-7, with D perhaps matching TRBD1 (5 bases). The length of the CDR3 is 13 residues. Trimming pared 2 bases from V and 4 bases from J, leaving 9 bases between. Per germline, CDR1 LNHDA and CDR2 SQIVND (reference sequence). The CDR3 region is CASSITAGYEQYF. CDR3 nucleotides: TGTGCCAGTAGTATAACGGCAGGGTACGAGCAGTACTTC.

This chain joins TRBV7-3 and TRBJ2-7; TRBD1 might be the D (6 bases). Germline lookup yields CDR1 SGHTA and CDR2 FQGTGA. V lost 4 bases to trimming and J lost 4 bases, with 14 bases between them. There are 14 residues in the CDR3. CDR3 in DNA: TGTGCCAGCAGCTACAGTGGGGGCGTATACGAGCAGTACTTC. This encodes CASSYSGGVYEQYF.

The rearrangement joins TRBV19 to TRBJ2-1; no reliable D call. This CDR3 has 14 residues. Per the germline V gene, CDR1 is LNHDA and CDR2 is SQIVND (reference sequence). The ends were cut back, 7 bases at V and 1 base at J, with 11 bases in the middle. CDR3 residues: CASNFWGSYNEQFF. CDR3 DNA sequence: TGTGCCAGTAATTTTTGGGGATCCTACAATGAGCAGTTCTTC.

V and J are TRBV7-9 and TRBJ2-5, with 9 bases identical to TRBD1. CDR1 SEHNR and CDR2 FQNEAQ come from the germline V gene (reference sequence). The CDR3 is made up of 16 amino acids. V lost 3 bases and J lost 4; bases outside the gene matches: 9. The chain's CDR3 is CASSFTGTGRAETQYF. CDR3 DNA: TGTGCCAGCAGCTTTACCGGGACAGGGCGTGCAGAGACCCAGTACTTC.

The genes are TRBV4-3 and TRBJ2-3; TRBD2 aligns across 8 bases. The CDR3 has 16 amino acids. Germline V lookup: CDR1 LGHNA, CDR2 YSLEER. J gave up 5 bases and V 4 bases, and 11 bases lay outside the gene matches. For the CDR3, the DNA is TGCGCCAGCAGCCTCTTCCAGGGACTAGTTGGAGATACGCAGTATTTT. Its protein product is CASSLFQGLVGDTQYF.

The chain is built from TRBV29-1 and TRBJ2-7; no definite D call. The germline V gene has CDR1 SQVTM and CDR2 ANQGSEA. The CDR3 runs to 13 residues. V dropped 7 bases and J dropped 5 bases, with 18 bases sitting between them. This CDR3 reads CSAATLIVDEQYF. The CDR3 DNA is TGCAGCGCTGCCACGTTGATCGTGGACGAGCAGTACTTC.

The rearrangement links TRBV19 to TRBJ2-7; 7 nucleotides agree with TRBD1. Per the germline V gene, CDR1 is LNHDA and CDR2 is SQIVND (reference sequence). This CDR3 spans 17 amino acids. V shed 3 bases, J shed 1 base, and the junction held 12 bases outside the gene matches. CDR3 in amino acids: CASSINYRGIGSYEQYF. CDR3 coding DNA: TGTGCCAGTAGTATCAACTACAGGGGAATTGGGTCCTACGAGCAGTACTTC.

The gene calls are TRBV28 and TRBJ2-1; TRBD2 matches at 9 bases. V was clipped by 3 bases and J by 4 bases; unmatched bases: 4. The length of the CDR3 is 15 residues. CDR1 is MDHEN and CDR2 is SYDVKM in the germline V gene. The CDR3 sequence is CASSFRTSDYNEQFF. Written as DNA, the CDR3 is TGTGCCAGCAGTTTTCGGACTAGCGATTACAATGAGCAGTTCTTC.

The rearrangement links TRBV6-5 to TRBJ2-5, with 8 bases that match TRBD1. This CDR3 has 15 amino acids. Germline CDR1 MNHEY, CDR2 SVGAGI. With V trimmed by 0 bases and J by 5 bases, 5 bases remained unmatched. The CDR3 spells CASSYSQGARETQYF. The CDR3 DNA is TGTGCCAGCAGTTACTCTCAGGGGGCTCGGGAGACCCAGTACTTC.

The rearrangement links TRBV7-9 to TRBJ2-2; no clear D gene. CDR1 and CDR2 from the germline V gene are SEHNR and FQNEAQ (reference sequence). The V gene lost 1 base and the J gene lost 7 bases, with 10 bases spanning the gap. The CDR3 runs to 14 residues. CDR3 nucleotides: TGTGCCAGCAGCTTAGTTCGAAGGGACGGGGAGCTGTTTTTT. Encoded protein: CASSLVRRDGELFF.

The chain joins TRBV6-5 to TRBJ2-5, with 7 bases fitting TRBD1. The J call may be mistaken, given a closer DNA end match to TRBJ2-7. The CDR3 sequence is 15 residues long. Germline CDR1 is MNHEY and CDR2 is SVGAGI. The CDR3 sequence: CASSYTVTGWDEQYF. The CDR3 DNA reads TGTGCCAGCAGTTACACAGTGACAGGGTGGGACGAGCAGTACTTC.

This clone was seen a handful of times. V usage is TRBV5-6 and J usage is TRBJ1-6; D not resolved. CDR3 length equals 12 residues. Germline CDR1 reads SGHDT; CDR2 reads YYEEEE. Deletions cut 6 bases from V and 7 bases from J, with 8 bases between. The CDR3 nucleotides are TGTGCCAGCACAGATTTCAATTCACCCCTCCACTTT. Amino acid sequence: CASTDFNSPLHF.

The chain recombines TRBV7-9 with TRBJ2-2; 9 bases match TRBD2. Germline assignment: CDR1 SEHNR and CDR2 FQNEAQ (reference sequence). The ends lost 3 bases at V and 6 bases at J; junction bases unmatched: 5. The CDR3 runs 15 residues. The CDR3 DNA is TGTGCCAGCAGCTTCTTAGCGGGGGCCCCCGGGGAGCTGTTTTTT. Amino acids: CASSFLAGAPGELFF.

This chain links TRBV9 with TRBJ2-3, with TRBD2 as a possible D gene (5 bases). The CDR3 has 15 amino acids. The V end was cut by 0 bases, the J end by 3 bases, with 11 bases between. Germline V gene data show CDR1 as SGDLS and CDR2 as YYNGEE. This CDR3 reads CASSVGGRETDTQYF. The CDR3, as DNA: TGTGCCAGCAGCGTAGGAGGGAGAGAAACAGATACGCAGTATTTT. The whole variable domain, filled in from reference TRBV9 and TRBJ2-3, reads DSGVTQTPKHLITATGQRVTLRCSPRSGDLSVYWYQQSLDQGLQFLIQYYNGEERAKGNILERFSAQQFPDLHSELNLSSLELGDSALYFCASSVGGRETDTQYFGPGTRLTVL.

V and J are TRBV4-1 and TRBJ2-3; TRBD2 aligns across 12 bases. The germline gives CDR1 MGHRA, CDR2 YSYEKL. The CDR3 spans 16 residues. V gave up 4 bases and J gave up 5 bases; unmatched junction bases: 7. CDR3 nucleotide sequence: TGCGCCAGCAGCCCAGCTAGCGGGGGGGCGTTAGATACGCAGTATTTT. Protein product: CASSPASGGALDTQYF.

The chain uses TRBV29-1 and TRBJ2-7, with 8 bases matching TRBD2. CDR1 SQVTM and CDR2 ANQGSEA come from the germline V gene. Losses at the gene ends were 1 base for V and 0 bases for J; bases not matched to a gene: 2. The CDR3 sequence is 14 residues long. CDR3 coding DNA: TGCAGCGTTGAAGGTCTAGCGGGCTCCTACGAGCAGTACTTC. Translating gives CSVEGLAGSYEQYF.

This clone was picked up a small number of times. V gene TRBV6-5 combines with J gene TRBJ1-4, with unresolved D. The ends were cut back, 2 bases at V and 4 bases at J, with 8 bases in the middle. The germline V gene encodes CDR1 MNHEY and CDR2 SVGAGI. The CDR3 totals 14 residues. CDR3 DNA: TGTGCCAGCAGTTACGTAGGGTTTAATGAAAAACTGTTTTTT. Encoded protein: CASSYVGFNEKLFF.

This chain joins TRBV5-6 and TRBJ1-2, with D unresolved. CDR3 size: 13 residues. CDR1 and CDR2 (germline): SGHDT, YYEEEE. Trimming pared 0 bases from V and 8 bases from J, leaving 11 bases between. CDR3 nucleotides: TGTGCCAGCAGCTTGGAATTGGTCGTCGGCTACACCTTC. It yields the protein CASSLELVVGYTF. Looking up the rest from reference TRBV5-6 and TRBJ1-2 gives the full variable domain: DAGVTQSPTHLIKTRGQQVTLRCSPKSGHDTVSWYQQALGQGPQFIFQYYEEEERQRGNFPDRFSGHQFPNYSSELNVNALLLGDSALYLCASSLELVVGYTFGSGTRLTVV.

The rearrangement links TRBV30 to TRBJ2-7; D gene unclear. The V and J ends lost 1 base and 6 bases respectively, with 7 bases between them. The CDR3 length is 11 residues. CDR1 is GTSNPN and CDR2 is SVGIG in the germline V gene (reference sequence). In DNA, the CDR3 is TGTGCCTGGAGTGCAAGTGGCGAGCAGTACTTC. The encoded protein is CAWSASGEQYF.

The J gene is TRBJ2-3, the V gene TRBV28, with D uncertain. Germline V gene lookup returns CDR1 MDHEN and CDR2 SYDVKM. V shed 5 bases and J shed 1 base, with 16 bases lying between them. The CDR3 runs 16 residues. CDR3 coding DNA: TGTGCCAGCAGTCCAATTACCGTAGGCGGCACAGATACGCAGTATTTT. This codes for CASSPITVGGTDTQYF.

This clone appeared once. The genes are TRBV27 and TRBJ2-1; D call uncertain. CDR1 is MNHEY and CDR2 is SMNVEV in the germline V gene (reference sequence). Trimming took off 3 bases at V and 5 bases at J, with 8 bases between the two ends. CDR3 length: 13 amino acids. In DNA form, the CDR3 reads TGTGCCAGCAGTTTTTTAGGGCACAATGAGCAGTTCTTC. This sequence encodes CASSFLGHNEQFF.

The chain employs TRBV6-6 and TRBJ1-4, with D unclear. The V gene's germline CDR1 is MNHNY and CDR2 SVGAGI (reference sequence). The V end lost 2 bases, the J end lost 6 bases, and 13 bases lay between the germline ends. This CDR3 is built from 15 residues. CDR3 nucleotides: TGTGCCAGCAGTTACCGGGAACACCGGGATGAAAAACTGTTTTTT. As protein: CASSYREHRDEKLFF.

The chain links TRBV6-1 to TRBJ2-7; D is possibly TRBD2 (5 bases). V was shortened by 2 bases and J by 6 bases, with 23 bases between the two germline ends. Germline V CDR1 and CDR2: MNHNS, SASEGT. The CDR3 totals 17 residues. CDR3 sequence reads: CASSESPGSWGVSEQYF. The CDR3 DNA follows: TGTGCCAGCAGTGAATCCCCGGGGTCCTGGGGAGTCTCCGAGCAGTACTTC.